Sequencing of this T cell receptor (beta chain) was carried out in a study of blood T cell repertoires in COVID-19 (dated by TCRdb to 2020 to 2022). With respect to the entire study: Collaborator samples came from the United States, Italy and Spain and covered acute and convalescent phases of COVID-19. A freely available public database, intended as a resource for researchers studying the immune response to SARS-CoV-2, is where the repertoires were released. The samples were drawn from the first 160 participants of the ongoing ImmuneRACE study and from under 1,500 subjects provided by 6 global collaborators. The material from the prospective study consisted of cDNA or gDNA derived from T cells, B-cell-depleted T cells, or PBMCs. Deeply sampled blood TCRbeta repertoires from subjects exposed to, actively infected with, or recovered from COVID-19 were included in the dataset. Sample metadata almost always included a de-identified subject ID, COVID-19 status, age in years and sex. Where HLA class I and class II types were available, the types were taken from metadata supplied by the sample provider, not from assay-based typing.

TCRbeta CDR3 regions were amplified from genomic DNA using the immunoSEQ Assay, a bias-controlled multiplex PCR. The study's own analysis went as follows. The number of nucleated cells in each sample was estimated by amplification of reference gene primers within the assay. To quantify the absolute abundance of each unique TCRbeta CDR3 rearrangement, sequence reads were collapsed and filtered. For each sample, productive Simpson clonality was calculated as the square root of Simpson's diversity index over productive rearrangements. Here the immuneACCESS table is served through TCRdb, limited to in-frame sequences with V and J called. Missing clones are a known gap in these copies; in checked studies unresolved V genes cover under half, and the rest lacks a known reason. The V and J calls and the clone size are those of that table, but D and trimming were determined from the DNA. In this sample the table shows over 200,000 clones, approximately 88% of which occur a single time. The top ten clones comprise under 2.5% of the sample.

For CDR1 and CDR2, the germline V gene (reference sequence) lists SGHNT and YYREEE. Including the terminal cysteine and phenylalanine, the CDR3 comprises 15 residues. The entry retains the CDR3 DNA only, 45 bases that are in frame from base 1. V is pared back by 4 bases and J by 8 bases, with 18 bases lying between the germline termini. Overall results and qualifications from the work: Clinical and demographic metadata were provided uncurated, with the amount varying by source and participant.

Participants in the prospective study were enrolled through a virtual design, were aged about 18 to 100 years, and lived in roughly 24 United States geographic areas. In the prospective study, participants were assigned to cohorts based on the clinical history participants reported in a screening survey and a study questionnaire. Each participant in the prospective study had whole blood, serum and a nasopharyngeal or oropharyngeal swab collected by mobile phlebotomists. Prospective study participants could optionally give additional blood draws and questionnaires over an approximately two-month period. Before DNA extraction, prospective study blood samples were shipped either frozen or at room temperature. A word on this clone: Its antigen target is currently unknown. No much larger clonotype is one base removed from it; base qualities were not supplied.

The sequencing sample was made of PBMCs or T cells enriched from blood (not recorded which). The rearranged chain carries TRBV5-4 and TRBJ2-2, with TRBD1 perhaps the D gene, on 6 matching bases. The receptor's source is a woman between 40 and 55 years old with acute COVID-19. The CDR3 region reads CASSPDGTWFGELFF. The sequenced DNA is TGTGCCAGCAGCCCCGACGGGACATGGTTTGGGGAGCTGTTTTTT. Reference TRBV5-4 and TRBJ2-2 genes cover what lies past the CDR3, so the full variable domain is ETGVTQSPTHLIKTRGQQVTLRCSSQSGHNTVSWYQQALGQGPQFIFQYYREEENGRGNFPPRFSGLQFPNYSSELNVNALELDDSALYLCASSPDGTWFGELFFGEGSRLTVL.